A single sample is the source of the 10 T cell receptor beta chains below, sequenced in a study of T cells in Graves' hyperthyroidism and ophthalmopathy (dated by TCRdb to the late 2010s). The library relied on multiplex PCR. The data were produced on an Illumina HiSeq 2000. The TCR beta CDR3 regions were amplified from the RNA transcripts. The first round of RT-PCR for the TCR CDR3 was performed with the HTBI primer set and the Qiagen OneStep RT-PCR kit. TCRdb took the public reads, trimmed them with fastp at Q25, ran MiXCR for clone calling and kept in-frame beta chains. Each entry merges the rows of one CDR3 protein and shows their most common DNA and genes. This sample holds nearly 750,000 distinct CDR3 sequences; just over 35% were observed only once. The top ten hold roughly 31% of the sample. The sequencing sample was made of blood. The receptors derive from a middle-aged woman with Graves' hyperthyroidism.

This clonotype was recorded many times. The chain carries TRBV20-1 and TRBJ1-6, with 7 bases lining up with TRBD1. CDR3 length: 13 residues. CDR1 and CDR2 from the germline V gene are DFQATT and SNEGSKA (reference sequence). V trimming: 4 bases; J trimming: 7 bases; junction bases outside the gene matches: 4. CDR3 residues: CSATGQPNSPLHF. CDR3 DNA sequence: TGCAGTGCTACGGGACAGCCGAATTCACCCCTCCACTTT.

This clonotype was seen only once. Since no conserved phenylalanine or tryptophan closes the CDR3, a read error is the likely cause. The rearrangement joins TRBV20-1 to TRBJ1-5; D call uncertain. V gave up 3 bases and J gave up 7 bases, with 13 bases separating them. The CDR3 covers 13 residues. Looked up from germline, CDR1 is DFQATT and CDR2 is SNEGSKA (reference sequence). The CDR3 DNA reads as TGCAGTGCTAGGCCCCAATTAGGACAGCCCCAGCATTCT. This codes for CSARPQLGQPQHS.

This clonotype was detected ten times or more. This chain links TRBV10-3 with TRBJ1-2, with D unresolved. The CDR3 sequence is 12 residues long. The V gene lost 4 bases and the J gene lost 8 bases, with 11 bases spanning the gap. Per the germline V gene, CDR1 is ENHRY and CDR2 is SYGVKD. The CDR3 DNA follows: TGTGCCATCAGTGGAGACCGCTACGGCTACACCTTC. Its protein product is CAISGDRYGYTF.

This clonotype has more than one count but fewer than ten. The J gene is TRBJ1-1, the V gene TRBV20-1; D not certain. Trimming removed 4 bases at V and 1 base at J, with 13 bases between. The CDR3 has 14 residues. CDR1 and CDR2 (germline): DFQATT, SNEGSKA (reference sequence). CDR3 in amino acids: CSATLLGSNTEAFF. The CDR3 bases are TGCAGTGCTACCCTATTAGGGTCGAACACTGAAGCTTTCTTT.

The V call is TRBV9, the J call TRBJ1-6, with 9 positions matching TRBD1. Trimming removed 0 bases from V and 7 bases from J; junction bases left unmatched: 8. This CDR3 has 17 amino acids. In germline, CDR1 is SGDLS, CDR2 YYNGEE. CDR3: CASSVEPGQGRNSPLHF. CDR3 DNA sequence: TGTGCCAGCAGCGTAGAGCCGGGACAGGGCAGGAATTCACCCCTCCACTTT.

In its sample, this clonotype was seen many times. The CDR3 nucleotides read TGTGCCAGCAGTCTCACTCCGGGACAGAGAGGCTACGAGCAGTACTTC. This sequence encodes CASSLTPGQRGYEQYF. The rearrangement joins TRBV7-9 to TRBJ2-7; 7 bases align to TRBD1. The CDR3 consists of 16 residues. Germline assignment: CDR1 SEHNR and CDR2 FQNEAQ (reference sequence). The V and J ends lost 6 bases and 3 bases, in that order; junction bases with no gene match: 14.

This clonotype showed up just a few times. This rearrangement joins TRBV6-1 to TRBJ1-2, with D perhaps TRBD1 (6 bases). Trimming pared 6 bases from V and 1 base from J, leaving 15 bases between. This CDR3 is 15 amino acids long. Looked up from germline, CDR1 is MNHNS and CDR2 is SASEGT. The CDR3 DNA reads TGTGCCAGCAGCCCCCCTCACAGGGTTAACTATGGCTACACCTTC. The encoded protein is CASSPPHRVNYGYTF.

This clonotype was observed at least ten times. The gene calls are TRBV5-8 and TRBJ1-2; D is perhaps TRBD1 (6 bases). This CDR3 has 14 amino acids. Between the trimmed V and J ends, which lost 4 bases and 5 bases, there was a span of 15 bases. Per germline, CDR1 SGHTS and CDR2 YDEGEE. CDR3 loop: CASSPTTGSYGYTF. In DNA, the CDR3 is TGTGCCAGCAGCCCGACCACAGGGAGTTATGGCTACACCTTC.

This clonotype was picked up a small number of times. The chain is built from TRBV5-4 and TRBJ2-5, with TRBD2 matching 14 bases. The CDR3 covers 16 residues. The germline gives CDR1 SGHNT, CDR2 YYREEE (reference sequence). V shed 3 bases, J shed 4 bases, and the junction held 5 bases outside the gene matches. DNA of the CDR3: TGTGCCAGCAGCTACGGACTAGCGGGGGGTCTAGAGACCCAGTACTTC. It specifies CASSYGLAGGLETQYF.

This clonotype was picked up many times. The rearrangement joins TRBV29-1 to TRBJ2-5; D gene unclear. CDR3 length: 15 amino acids. Germline values: CDR1 SQVTM, CDR2 ANQGSEA. V shed 2 bases and J shed 5 bases, with 18 bases lying between them. The CDR3 loop reads CSVETHLRAGETQYF. The CDR3 nucleotides read TGCAGCGTTGAAACCCACCTCCGTGCCGGGGAGACCCAGTACTTC.